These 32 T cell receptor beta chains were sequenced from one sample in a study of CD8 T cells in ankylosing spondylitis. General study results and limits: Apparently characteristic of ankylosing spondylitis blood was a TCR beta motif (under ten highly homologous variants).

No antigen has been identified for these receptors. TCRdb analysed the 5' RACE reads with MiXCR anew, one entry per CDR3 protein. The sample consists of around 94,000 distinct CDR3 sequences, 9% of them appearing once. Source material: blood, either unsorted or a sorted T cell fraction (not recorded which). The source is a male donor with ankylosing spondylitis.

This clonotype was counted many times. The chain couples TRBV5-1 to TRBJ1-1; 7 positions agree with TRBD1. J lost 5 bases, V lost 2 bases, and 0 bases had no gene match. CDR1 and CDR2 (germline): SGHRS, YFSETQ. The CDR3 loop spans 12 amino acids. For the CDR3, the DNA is TGCGCCAGCAGCTTACAGGGGACTGAAGCTTTCTTT. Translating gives CASSLQGTEAFF.

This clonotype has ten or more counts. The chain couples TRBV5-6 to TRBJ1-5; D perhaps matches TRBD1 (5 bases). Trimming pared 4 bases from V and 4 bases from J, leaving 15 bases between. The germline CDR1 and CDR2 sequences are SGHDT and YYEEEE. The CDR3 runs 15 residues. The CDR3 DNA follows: TGTGCCAGCAGCCCCCGTTCCGGGGCTAATCAGCCCCAGCATTTT. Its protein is CASSPRSGANQPQHF.

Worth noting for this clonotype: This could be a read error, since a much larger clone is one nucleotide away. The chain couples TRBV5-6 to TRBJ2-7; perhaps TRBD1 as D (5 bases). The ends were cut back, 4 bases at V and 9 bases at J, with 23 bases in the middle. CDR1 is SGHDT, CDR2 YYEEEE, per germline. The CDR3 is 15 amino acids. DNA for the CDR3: TGTGCCAGCAGCCATATAGAAAACTGGGGCCACGGGCAGTACTTC. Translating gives CASSHIENWGHGQYF.

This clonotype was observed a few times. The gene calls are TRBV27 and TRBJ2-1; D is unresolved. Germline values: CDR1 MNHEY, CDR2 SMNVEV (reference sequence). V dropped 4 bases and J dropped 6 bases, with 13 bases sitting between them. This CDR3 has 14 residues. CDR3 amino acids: CASSSPGSFNEQFF. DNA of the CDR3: TGTGCCAGCAGTTCCCCCGGGTCTTTCAATGAGCAGTTCTTC.

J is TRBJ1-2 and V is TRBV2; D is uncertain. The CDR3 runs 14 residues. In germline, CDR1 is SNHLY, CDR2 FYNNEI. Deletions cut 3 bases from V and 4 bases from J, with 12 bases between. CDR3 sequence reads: CASSEASLVYGYTF. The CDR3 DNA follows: TGTGCCAGCAGTGAGGCCAGCCTGGTCTATGGCTACACCTTC.

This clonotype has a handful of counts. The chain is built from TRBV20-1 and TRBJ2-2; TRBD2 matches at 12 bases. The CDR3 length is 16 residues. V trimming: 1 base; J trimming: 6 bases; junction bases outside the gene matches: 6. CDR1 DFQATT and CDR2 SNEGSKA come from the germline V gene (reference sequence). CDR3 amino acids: CSARVPSGRVPGELFF. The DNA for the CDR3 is TGCAGTGCTAGAGTCCCTAGCGGGAGGGTTCCCGGGGAGCTGTTTTTT.

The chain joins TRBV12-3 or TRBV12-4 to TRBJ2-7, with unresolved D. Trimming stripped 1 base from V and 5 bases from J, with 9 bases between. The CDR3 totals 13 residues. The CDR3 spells CASSLGPWDEQYF. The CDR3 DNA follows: TGTGCCAGCAGTTTAGGACCATGGGACGAGCAGTACTTC.

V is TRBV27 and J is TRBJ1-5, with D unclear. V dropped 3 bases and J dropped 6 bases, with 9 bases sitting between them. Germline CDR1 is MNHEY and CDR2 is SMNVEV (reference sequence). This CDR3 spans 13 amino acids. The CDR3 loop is CASSFLSGQPQHF. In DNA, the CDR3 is TGTGCCAGCAGTTTCCTAAGTGGTCAGCCCCAGCATTTT.

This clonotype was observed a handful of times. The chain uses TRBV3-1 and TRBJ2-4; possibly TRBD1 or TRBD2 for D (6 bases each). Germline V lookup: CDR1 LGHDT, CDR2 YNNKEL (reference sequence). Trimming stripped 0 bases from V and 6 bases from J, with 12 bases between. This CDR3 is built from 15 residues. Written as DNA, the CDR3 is TGTGCCAGCAGCCAAGATGCACAGGGAGGAAACATTCAGTACTTC. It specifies CASSQDAQGGNIQYF.

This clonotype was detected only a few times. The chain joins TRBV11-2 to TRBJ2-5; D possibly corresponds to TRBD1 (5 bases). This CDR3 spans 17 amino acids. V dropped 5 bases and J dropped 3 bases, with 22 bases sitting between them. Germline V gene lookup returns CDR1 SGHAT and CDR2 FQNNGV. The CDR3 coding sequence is TGTGCCAGCAGCCCCGGCCCGACAGACCCTAGGGAAGAGACCCAGTACTTC. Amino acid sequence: CASSPGPTDPREETQYF.

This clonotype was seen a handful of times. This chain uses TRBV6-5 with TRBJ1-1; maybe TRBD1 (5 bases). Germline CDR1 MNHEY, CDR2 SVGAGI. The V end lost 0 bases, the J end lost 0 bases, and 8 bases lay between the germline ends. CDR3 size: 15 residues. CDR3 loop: CASSYSSGMNTEAFF. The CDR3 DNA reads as TGTGCCAGCAGTTACTCGTCAGGGATGAACACTGAAGCTTTCTTT.

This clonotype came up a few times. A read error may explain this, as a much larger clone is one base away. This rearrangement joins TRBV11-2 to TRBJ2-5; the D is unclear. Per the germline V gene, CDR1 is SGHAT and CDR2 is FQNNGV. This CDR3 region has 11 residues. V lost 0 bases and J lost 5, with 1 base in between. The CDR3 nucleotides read TGTGCCAGCAGCTTAGATGAGACCCAGTACTTC. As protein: CASSLDETQYF.

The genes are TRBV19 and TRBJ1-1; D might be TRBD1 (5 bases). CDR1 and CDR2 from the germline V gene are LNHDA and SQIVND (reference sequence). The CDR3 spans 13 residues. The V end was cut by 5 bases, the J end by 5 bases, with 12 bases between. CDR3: CASSLIGGTEAFF. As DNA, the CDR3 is TGTGCCAGTAGTTTGATTGGGGGGACTGAAGCTTTCTTT.

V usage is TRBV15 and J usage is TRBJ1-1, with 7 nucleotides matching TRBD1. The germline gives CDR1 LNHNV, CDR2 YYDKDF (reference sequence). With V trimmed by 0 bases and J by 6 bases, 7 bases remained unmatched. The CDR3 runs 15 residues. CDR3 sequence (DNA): TGTGCCACCAGCAGAGATGCCCGGGACAGACCTGAAGCTTTCTTT. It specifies CATSRDARDRPEAFF.

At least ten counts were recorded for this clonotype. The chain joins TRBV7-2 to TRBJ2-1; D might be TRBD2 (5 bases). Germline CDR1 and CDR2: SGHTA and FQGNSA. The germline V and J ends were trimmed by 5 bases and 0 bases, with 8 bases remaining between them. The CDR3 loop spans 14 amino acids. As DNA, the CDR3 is TGTGCCAGCAGCGCTAGCCGCTCCTACAATGAGCAGTTCTTC. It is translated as CASSASRSYNEQFF.

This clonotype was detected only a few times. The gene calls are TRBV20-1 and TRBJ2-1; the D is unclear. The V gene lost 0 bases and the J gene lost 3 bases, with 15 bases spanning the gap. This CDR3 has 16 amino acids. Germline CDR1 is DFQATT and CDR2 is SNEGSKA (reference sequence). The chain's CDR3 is CSARDLDRPDYNEQFF. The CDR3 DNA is TGCAGTGCTAGAGATCTAGACCGTCCTGACTACAATGAGCAGTTCTTC.

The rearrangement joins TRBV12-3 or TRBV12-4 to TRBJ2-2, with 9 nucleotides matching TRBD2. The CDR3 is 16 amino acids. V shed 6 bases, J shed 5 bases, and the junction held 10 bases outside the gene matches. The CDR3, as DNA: TGTGCCAGCAGCGGCGATAGCGGGAGAGGGACCGGGGAGCTGTTTTTT. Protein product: CASSGDSGRGTGELFF.

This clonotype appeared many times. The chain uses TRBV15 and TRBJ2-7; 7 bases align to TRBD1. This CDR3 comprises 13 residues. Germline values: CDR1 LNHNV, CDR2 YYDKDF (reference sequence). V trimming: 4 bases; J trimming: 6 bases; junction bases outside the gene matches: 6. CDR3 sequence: CATSIRGLGEQYV. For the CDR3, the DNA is TGTGCCACCAGCATCAGGGGGTTAGGCGAGCAGTACGTC.

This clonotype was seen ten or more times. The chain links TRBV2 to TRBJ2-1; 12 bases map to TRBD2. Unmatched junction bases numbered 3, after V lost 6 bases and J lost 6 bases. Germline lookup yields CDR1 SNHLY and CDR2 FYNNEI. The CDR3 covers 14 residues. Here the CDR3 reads CASSRTSGANEQFF. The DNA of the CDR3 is TGTGCCAGCAGCCGGACTAGCGGGGCCAATGAGCAGTTCTTC.

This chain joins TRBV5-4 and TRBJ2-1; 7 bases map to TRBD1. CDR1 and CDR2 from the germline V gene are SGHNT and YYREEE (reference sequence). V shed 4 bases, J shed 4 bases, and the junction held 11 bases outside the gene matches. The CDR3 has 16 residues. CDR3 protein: CASSPTSGQRYNEQFF. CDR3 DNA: TGTGCCAGCAGCCCTACTTCGGGACAGCGATACAATGAGCAGTTCTTC.

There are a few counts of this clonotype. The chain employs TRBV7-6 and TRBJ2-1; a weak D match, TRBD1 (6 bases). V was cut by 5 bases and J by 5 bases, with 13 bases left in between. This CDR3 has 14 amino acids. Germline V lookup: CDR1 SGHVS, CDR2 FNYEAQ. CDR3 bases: TGTGCCAGCAGCCTAGGACAGCACCACAATGAGCAGTTCTTC. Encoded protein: CASSLGQHHNEQFF.

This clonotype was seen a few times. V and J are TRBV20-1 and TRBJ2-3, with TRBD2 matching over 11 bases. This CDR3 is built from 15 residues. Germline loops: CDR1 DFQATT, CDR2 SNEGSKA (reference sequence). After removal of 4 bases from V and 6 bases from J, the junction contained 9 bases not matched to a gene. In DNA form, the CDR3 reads TGCAGTGCTAAAGGGACTAGCGGTCCAAGGGATACGCAGTATTTT. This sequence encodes CSAKGTSGPRDTQYF.

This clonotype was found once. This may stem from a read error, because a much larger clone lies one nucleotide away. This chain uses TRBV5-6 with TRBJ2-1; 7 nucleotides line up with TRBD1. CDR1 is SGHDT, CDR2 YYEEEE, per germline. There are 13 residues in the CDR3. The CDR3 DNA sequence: TGTGCCAGCAGCTTATACAGGGGACGCGAGCAGTTGTTC. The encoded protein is CASSLYRGREQLF. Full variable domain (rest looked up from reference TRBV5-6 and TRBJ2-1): DAGVTQSPTHLIKTRGQQVTLRCSPKSGHDTVSWYQQALGQGPQFIFQYYEEEERQRGNFPDRFSGHQFPNYSSELNVNALLLGDSALYLCASSLYRGREQLFGPGTRLTVL.

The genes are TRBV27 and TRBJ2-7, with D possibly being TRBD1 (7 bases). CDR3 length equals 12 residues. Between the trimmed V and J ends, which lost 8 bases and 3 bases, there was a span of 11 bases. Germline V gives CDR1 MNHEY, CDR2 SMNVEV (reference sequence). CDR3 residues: CASGGTVYEQYF. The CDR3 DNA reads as TGTGCCAGCGGAGGGACAGTCTACGAGCAGTACTTC.

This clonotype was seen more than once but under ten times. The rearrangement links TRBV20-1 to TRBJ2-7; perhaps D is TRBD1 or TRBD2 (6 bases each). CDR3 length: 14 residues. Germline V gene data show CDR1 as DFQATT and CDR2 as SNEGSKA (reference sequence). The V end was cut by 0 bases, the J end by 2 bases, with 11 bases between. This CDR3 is CSAREVGGPYEQYF. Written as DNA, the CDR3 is TGCAGTGCTAGAGAGGTGGGGGGCCCCTACGAGCAGTACTTC.

The CDR3, as DNA: TGTGCCAGCAGCCCCCCTGCGGCCCTCTACGAGCAGTACTTC. It yields the protein CASSPPAALYEQYF. This sequence joins TRBV3-1 and TRBJ2-7; D is ambiguous. The V and J ends lost 4 bases and 3 bases respectively, with 13 bases between them. Germline lookup yields CDR1 LGHDT and CDR2 YNNKEL (reference sequence). The CDR3 length is 14 residues.

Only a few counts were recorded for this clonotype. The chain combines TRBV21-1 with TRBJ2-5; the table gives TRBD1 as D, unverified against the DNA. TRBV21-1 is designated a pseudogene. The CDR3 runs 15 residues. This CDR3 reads CASSDRDGLQETQYF. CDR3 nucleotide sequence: TGTGCCAGCAGTGACAGGGATGGGTTACAAGAGACCCAGTACTTC.

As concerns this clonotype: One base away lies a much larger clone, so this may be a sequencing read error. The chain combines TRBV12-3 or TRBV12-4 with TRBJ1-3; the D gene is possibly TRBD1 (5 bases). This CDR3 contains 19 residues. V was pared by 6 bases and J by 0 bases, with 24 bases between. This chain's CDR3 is CASSSPPDSTKASGNTIYF. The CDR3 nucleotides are TGTGCCAGCAGCTCCCCTCCTGACAGCACCAAGGCCTCTGGAAACACCATATATTTT.

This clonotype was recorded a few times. This CDR3 is CASSEQGTIYNEQFF. CDR3 nucleotides: TGTGCCAGCAGTGAACAGGGGACCATATACAATGAGCAGTTCTTC. V and J are TRBV6-1 and TRBJ2-1; D is possibly TRBD1 (6 bases). Looked up from germline, CDR1 is MNHNS and CDR2 is SASEGT. Trimming removed 2 bases from V and 4 bases from J, with 12 bases in between. This CDR3 has 15 amino acids.

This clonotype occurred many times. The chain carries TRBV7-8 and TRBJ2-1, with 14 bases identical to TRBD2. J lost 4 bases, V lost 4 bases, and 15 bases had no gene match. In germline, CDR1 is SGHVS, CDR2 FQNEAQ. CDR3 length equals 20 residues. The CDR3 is CASSSRAGLAGDLVYNEQFF. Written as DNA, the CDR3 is TGTGCCAGCAGCTCACGCGCGGGACTAGCGGGAGATTTGGTATACAATGAGCAGTTCTTC.

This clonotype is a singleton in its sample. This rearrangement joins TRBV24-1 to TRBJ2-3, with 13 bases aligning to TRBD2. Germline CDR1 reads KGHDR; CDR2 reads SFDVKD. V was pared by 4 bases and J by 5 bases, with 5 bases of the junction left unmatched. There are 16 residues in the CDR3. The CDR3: CATSELAGGPVDTQYF. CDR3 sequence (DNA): TGTGCCACCAGTGAACTAGCGGGAGGGCCCGTAGATACGCAGTATTTT.

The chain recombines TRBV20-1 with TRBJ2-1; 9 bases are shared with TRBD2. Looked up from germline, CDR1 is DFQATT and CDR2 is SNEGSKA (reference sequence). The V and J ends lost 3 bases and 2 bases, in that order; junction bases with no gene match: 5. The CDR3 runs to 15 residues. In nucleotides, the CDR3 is TGCAGTGCTAGGGCGGGAGGGCCCCCCTACAATGAGCAGTTCTTC. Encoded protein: CSARAGGPPYNEQFF.